This TCR beta chain was documented in a study of cytomegalovirus exposure and HLA in healthy donors (dated by TCRdb to 2017 to 2019). With regard to the full study: In an earlier analysis of fewer than 750 of the donors, approximately 300 Gb of sequence data and 117 million unique TCR beta sequences from some 170 million T cells were reported. Roughly 290 gigabases of sequencing data and around 80 million unique TCR sequences made up an early release that covered under 750 HLA-typed donors. Of the roughly 400 genotyped donors, about 80% fell in the genetic ancestry cluster associated with self-reported Caucasian donors. The study aimed to test whether signatures of past pathogen exposure could be identified by cataloging public T cell receptors. The study used immunosequencing to profile the T cell repertoires of approximately 690 subjects and linked those repertoires to cytomegalovirus serostatus. In addition to the first cohort of several hundred subjects, a separate validation cohort of approximately 110 different subjects was used. To predict cytomegalovirus infection status, the study brought together high-throughput TCR immunosequencing, statistical association of individual TCRs with disease status, and machine learning. In a later analysis, previously published TCR beta repertoires from 550 to 750 donors were re-analyzed and high-resolution HLA genotyping was added so that TCR occurrence patterns could be studied. Rather than drawing on any new phenotypic data, the later analysis identified candidate immune exposures from TCR beta sequences and the way those sequences occurred across donors. An earlier analysis of some 500 of the donors used high-throughput TCR beta sequencing to judge whether each TCR beta V gene segment behaved as functional or pseudogenic. Donor age, sex, ethnicity and CMV serostatus were compiled together with the repertoire data. A later genetic analysis used genome-wide SNP genotypes for about 55% of the 666 donors, treating that subset as a discovery cohort. Every repertoire in the discovery cohort had been generated on one and the same sequencing platform. Both class I and class II loci were covered by HLA typing, at four-digit resolution. The number of typed donors differed by locus: roughly 620-630 for A, B, C, DRB1 and DQB1; roughly 510 for DQA1; roughly 600 for DPA1; and 400 to 480 for DPB1. Roughly 5 DR-DQ haplotypes were handled as single units for association and clustering, since linkage in the cohort was strong. Across some 400 genotyped donors of the cohort, an average of 235,054 unique TCR beta nucleotide sequences per donor were sequenced, and approximately 19% of those sequences were non-productive.

Comment on this clone: It has no known antigen specificity. There are no base qualities to consult, and no much larger clone falls within one base.

Paper-wide results and their limitations: Most CMV-associated TCR beta chains appeared to be HLA-restricted in a later analysis, and the HLA associations seemed to be driven largely by CMV exposure. Because HLA typing was unavailable for some donors at each locus, only the typed subset was used in association tests. The authors suggested that the approach could potentially be generalized to other disease states and immunological phenotypes. A later analysis reported that several top co-occurrence clusters appeared linked to parvovirus B19, influenza, CMV and Epstein-Barr virus. In this cohort, only TCR beta chains were sequenced, and detectable features were limited by the absence of alpha or paired-chain data. Strong co-occurrence of HLA alleles, especially DR and DQ, made assigning TCR associations to individual alleles difficult. Roughly uniform sequencing depth across donors was assumed in presence/absence analyses, although this assumption may not hold. Specific HLA alleles were associated with 16,951 TCR beta sequences at a false discovery rate of 0.05 in a later analysis. The only immune exposure information available for the cohort was CMV serostatus. While some public TCRs were present in many individuals, most TCR sequences turned up only very rarely across donors. A later analysis found that HLA-associated TCR beta chains were more clonally expanded and had lower generation probabilities than equally common non-associated chains. Linkage disequilibrium might explain the correlated functional status among segregating V segments, but an unknown experimental factor could not be excluded. In a later analysis, TCR association rates were found to vary across HLA loci, with the most associated TCRs seen for DRB1 alleles and the fewest for HLA-C alleles. Some IMGT-functional V segments, including TRBV6-2 and TRBV6-3, could not be distinguished by the 87-base-pair reads and were therefore excluded. In a later genetic analysis, fewer N-insertions in productive TCRs were reported among donors in an Asian-associated ancestry cluster than the approximately 710-donor mean. In vitro tests confirmed that a few of the cytomegalovirus-associated TCR beta chains recognize cytomegalovirus antigens. A further reported finding was that TCR beta sequences accurately predicted the HLA-A and HLA-B alleles for most subjects in the first cohort. Because counts were too low, roughly 16 rarely observed V segments, including chromosome 9 orphons, were excluded from the earlier analysis of 500 to 700 of the donors. The study listed approximately 150 TCR beta chains as associated with cytomegalovirus. A group of highly shared sequence variants was considered likely to be a technical artifact of the sequencing pipeline. In both the original and validation cohorts, the classifier was reported to diagnose cytomegalovirus status with high specificity and sensitivity. V-gene and J-gene trimming of TCR beta chains was associated with a missense DCLRE1C variant in a later genetic analysis, and the association was replicated in an independent cohort. In an earlier analysis of 500 to 650 of the donors, most TCR beta V segments appeared in productive rearrangements about 90% or about 30% of the time, broadly matching IMGT annotations.

The CDR1 and CDR2 encoded by the germline V gene are MNHNS and SASEGT. Trimming leaves V shorter by 7 bases and J shorter by 1 base, with the junction holding 3 bases beyond the gene matches. The cysteine opens and the phenylalanine closes a CDR3 of 14 amino acids. CDR3 DNA only is kept here, 42 bases in frame from base 1. The cohort comprised more than 550 healthy bone marrow donors. Cohort members were all nominally healthy when sampled, although unrecorded immune exposures were likely present. The donor tested CMV seropositive and was one of the 289 seropositive cohort members. A peripheral blood sample was provided by each donor, and peripheral blood mononuclear cells were used for TCR beta sequencing. The Qiagen DNeasy Blood Extraction Kit was used to extract genomic DNA from the blood cell samples. The library was obtained by the immunoSEQ multiplex PCR assay. For the multiplex PCR, a mixture combining 60 forward primers for TCR Vbeta segments and 13 reverse primers for TCR Jbeta segments was used. The CDR3 region of rearranged TCR beta genes was amplified from genomic DNA by a multiplex PCR assay. On the Illumina HiSeq System, the amplified TCR beta libraries were sequenced as 87-base-pair reads. The study's own analysis went as follows. A later analysis counted approximately 84 million unique TCR beta chains across the 700 or so repertoires, and approximately 11 million of these chains were shared by at least two donors. To remove PCR and sequencing errors, raw reads were error-corrected and collapsed into unique sequences using a nearest-neighbor algorithm that merged closely related sequences. V, D and J gene segments were assigned by aligning CDR3 sequences to IMGT reference sequences. For a sequence to be retained, at least a six-nucleotide match to both a V gene segment and a J gene segment was required. A rearrangement was called productive if the CDR3 had no stop codons and remained in frame with V and J, and every other rearrangement was called non-productive. CDR3 was defined by IMGT convention, running from the second conserved V-encoded cysteine to the conserved J-encoded phenylalanine. The earlier analysis of 500 to 750 of the donors excluded any sequence lacking an unambiguous match to a single V gene segment. In an earlier analysis of about 590 of the donors, a V segment was called functional when productive rearrangements were above 56.7%, and segregating when the standard deviation between donors exceeded 5%. A statistical classification framework was built for diagnosing cytomegalovirus status from the catalog of TCR beta chain sequences. In a later analysis, V and J genes were assigned by comparing TCR nucleotide sequences against IMGT/GENE-DB human TR gene sequences. A later analysis assigned CDR3 sequences and most-parsimonious VDJ recombination scenarios with the TCRdist pipeline. In a later analysis, each TCR beta chain was defined by its CDR3 amino acid sequence together with its V-gene family, and reads lacking a unique V-gene family were excluded. To address suspected cross-contamination and a sequencing artifact, a later analysis removed a few hundred highly shared, low-generation-probability nucleotide sequences. A later analysis calculated a clonal expansion index for each public chain from normalized within-repertoire ranks of inferred template counts. Generation probabilities in a later analysis came from a VDJ recombination model fitted to out-of-frame rearrangements, and those results were checked against IGoR. In a later analysis, TCR-TCR, TCR-HLA and TCR-CMV co-occurrence was scored with hypergeometric tests, and a repertoire-size bias correction was applied to TCR pairs. To estimate false discovery rates, a later analysis permuted the HLA or CMV assignments 20 times. A later analysis grouped co-occurring TCRs with DBSCAN, adding TCRdist sequence similarity when clustering within HLA-allele-positive subsets. Repertoires with fewer than 30,000 or more than 120,000 public chains, plus five repertoires with anomalous nucleotide sharing, were excluded from co-occurrence clustering. TCRdb retrieved this table from immuneACCESS and kept in-frame rearrangements only. Not all clones are present; in checked studies, unresolved V genes account for under half, and no reason is known for the remainder. V and J calls and clone size are copied from that table; D and trimming were computed from the DNA. Present in this sample are 100,000 to 150,000 clones, approximately 75% of which were seen just once. 5.5% to 7% of the sample belongs to the ten largest clones.

What was sequenced was PBMCs. This clonotype was obtained from a woman in her thirties or forties in good health and CMV-seropositive. The sequence links TRBV6-1 to TRBJ1-4; TRBD1 aligns with 7 central bases. The nucleotides are TGTGCCAGCAACAGACAGGGAACTAATGAAAAACTGTTTTTT. Translation gives CASNRQGTNEKLFF.